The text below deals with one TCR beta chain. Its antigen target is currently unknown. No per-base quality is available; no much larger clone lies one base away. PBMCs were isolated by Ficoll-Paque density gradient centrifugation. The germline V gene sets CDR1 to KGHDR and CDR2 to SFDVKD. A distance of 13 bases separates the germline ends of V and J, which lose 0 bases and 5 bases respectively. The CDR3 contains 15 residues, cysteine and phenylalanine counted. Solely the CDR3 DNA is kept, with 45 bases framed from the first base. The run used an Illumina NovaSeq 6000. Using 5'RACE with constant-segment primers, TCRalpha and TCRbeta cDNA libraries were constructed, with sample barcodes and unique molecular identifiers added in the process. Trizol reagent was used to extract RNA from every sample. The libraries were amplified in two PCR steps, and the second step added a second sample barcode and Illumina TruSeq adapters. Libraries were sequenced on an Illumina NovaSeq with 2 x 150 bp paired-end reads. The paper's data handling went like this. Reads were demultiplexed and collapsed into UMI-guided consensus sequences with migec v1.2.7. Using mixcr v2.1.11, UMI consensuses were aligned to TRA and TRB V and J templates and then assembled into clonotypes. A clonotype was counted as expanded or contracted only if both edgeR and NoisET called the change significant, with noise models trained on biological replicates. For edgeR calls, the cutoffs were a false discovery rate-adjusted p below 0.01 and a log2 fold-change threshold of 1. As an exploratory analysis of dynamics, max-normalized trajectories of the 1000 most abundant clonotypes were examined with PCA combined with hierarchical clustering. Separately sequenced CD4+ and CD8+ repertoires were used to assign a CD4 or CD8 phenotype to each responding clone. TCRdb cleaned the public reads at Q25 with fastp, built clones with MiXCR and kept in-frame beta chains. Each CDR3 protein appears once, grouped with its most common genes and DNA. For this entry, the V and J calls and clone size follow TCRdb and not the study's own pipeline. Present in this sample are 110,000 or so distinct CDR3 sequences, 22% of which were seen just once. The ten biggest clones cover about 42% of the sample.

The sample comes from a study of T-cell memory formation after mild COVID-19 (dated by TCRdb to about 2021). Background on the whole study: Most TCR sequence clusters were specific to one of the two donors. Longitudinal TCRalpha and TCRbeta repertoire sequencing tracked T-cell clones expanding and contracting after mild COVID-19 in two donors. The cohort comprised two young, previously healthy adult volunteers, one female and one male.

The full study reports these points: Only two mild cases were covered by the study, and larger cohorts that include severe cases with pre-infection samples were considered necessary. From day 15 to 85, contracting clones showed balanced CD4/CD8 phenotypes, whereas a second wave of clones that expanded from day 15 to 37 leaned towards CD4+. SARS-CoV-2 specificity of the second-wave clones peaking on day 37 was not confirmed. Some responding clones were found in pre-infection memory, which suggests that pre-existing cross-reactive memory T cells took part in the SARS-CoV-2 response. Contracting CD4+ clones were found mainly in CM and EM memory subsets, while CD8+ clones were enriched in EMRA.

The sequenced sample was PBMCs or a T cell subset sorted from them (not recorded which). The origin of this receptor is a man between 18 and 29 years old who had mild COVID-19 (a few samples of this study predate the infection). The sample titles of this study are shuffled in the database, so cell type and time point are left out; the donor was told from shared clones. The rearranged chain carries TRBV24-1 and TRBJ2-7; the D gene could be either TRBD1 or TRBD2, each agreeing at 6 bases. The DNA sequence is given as TGTGCCACCAGTGATTTGGATCCGGGGGCCCACGAGCAGTACTTC. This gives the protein CATSDLDPGAHEQYF.